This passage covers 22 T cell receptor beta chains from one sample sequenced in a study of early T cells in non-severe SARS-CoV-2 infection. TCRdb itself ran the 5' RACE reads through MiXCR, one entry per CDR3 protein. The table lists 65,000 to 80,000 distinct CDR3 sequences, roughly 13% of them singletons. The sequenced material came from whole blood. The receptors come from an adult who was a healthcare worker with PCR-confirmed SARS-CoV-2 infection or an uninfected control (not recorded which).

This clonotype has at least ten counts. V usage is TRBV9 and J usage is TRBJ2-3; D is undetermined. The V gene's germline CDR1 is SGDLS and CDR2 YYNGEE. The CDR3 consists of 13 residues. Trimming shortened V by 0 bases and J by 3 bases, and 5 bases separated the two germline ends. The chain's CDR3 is CASSVGVTDTQYF. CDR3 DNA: TGTGCCAGCAGCGTAGGCGTAACAGATACGCAGTATTTT.

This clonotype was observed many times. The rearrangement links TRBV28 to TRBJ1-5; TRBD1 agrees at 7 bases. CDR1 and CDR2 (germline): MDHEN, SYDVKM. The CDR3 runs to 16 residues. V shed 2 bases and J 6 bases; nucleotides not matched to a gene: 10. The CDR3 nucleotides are TGTGCCAGCAGTTTAAATAAGGGGGCTGGAAGTCAGCCCCAGCATTTT. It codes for CASSLNKGAGSQPQHF.

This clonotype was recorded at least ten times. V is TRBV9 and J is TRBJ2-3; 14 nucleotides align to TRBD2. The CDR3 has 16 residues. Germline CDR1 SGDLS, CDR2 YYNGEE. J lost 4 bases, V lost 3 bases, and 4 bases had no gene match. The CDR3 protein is CASSARTSGGSDTQYF. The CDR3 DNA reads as TGTGCCAGCAGCGCACGGACTAGCGGGGGGTCAGATACGCAGTATTTT.

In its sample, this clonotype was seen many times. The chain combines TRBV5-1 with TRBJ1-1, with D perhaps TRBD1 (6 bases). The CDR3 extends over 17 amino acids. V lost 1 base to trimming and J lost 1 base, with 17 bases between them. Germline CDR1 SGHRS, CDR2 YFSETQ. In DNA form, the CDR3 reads TGCGCCAGCAGCTTGTTTTCACAGGGAGCCAGGAACACTGAAGCTTTCTTT. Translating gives CASSLFSQGARNTEAFF.

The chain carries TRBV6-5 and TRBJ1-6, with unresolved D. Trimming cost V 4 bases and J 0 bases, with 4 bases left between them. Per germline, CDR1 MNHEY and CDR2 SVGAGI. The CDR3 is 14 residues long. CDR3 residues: CASSSLSYNSPLHF. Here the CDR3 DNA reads TGTGCCAGCAGTTCCCTCTCCTATAATTCACCCCTCCACTTT.

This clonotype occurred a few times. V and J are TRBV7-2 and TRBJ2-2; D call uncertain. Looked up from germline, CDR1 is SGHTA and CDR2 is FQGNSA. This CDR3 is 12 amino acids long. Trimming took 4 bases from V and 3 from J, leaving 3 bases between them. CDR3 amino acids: CASSSYTGELFF. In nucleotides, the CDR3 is TGTGCCAGCAGCTCCTACACCGGGGAGCTGTTTTTT.

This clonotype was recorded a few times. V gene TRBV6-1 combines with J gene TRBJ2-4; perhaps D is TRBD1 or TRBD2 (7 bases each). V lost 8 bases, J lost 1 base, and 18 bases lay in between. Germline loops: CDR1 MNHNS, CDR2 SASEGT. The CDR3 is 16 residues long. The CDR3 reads CASASGEGAAKNIQYF. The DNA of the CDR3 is TGTGCCAGCGCATCGGGGGAGGGGGCGGCCAAAAACATTCAGTACTTC.

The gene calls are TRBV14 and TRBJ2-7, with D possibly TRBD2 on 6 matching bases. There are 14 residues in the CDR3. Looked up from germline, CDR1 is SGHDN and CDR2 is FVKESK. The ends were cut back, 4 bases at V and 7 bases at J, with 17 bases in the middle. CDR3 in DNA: TGTGCCAGCAGCCGGCCCCTGACGCTAGCGGAGCAGTACTTC. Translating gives CASSRPLTLAEQYF.

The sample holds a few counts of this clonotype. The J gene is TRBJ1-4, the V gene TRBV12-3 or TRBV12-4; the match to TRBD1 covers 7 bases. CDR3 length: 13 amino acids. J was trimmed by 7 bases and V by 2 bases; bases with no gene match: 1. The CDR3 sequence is CASSLRDSEKLFF. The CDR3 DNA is TGTGCCAGCAGTTTAAGGGACAGTGAAAAACTGTTTTTT.

The CDR3 protein is CASSLAEGGGQYF. As DNA, the CDR3 is TGTGCCAGCAGTTTAGCCGAGGGGGGCGGGCAGTATTTT. The V gene is TRBV12-3 or TRBV12-4, the J gene TRBJ2-3, with D perhaps assigned TRBD1 or TRBD2 (6 bases each). V was trimmed by 0 bases and J by 11 bases, leaving 12 bases between them. CDR3 size: 13 residues.

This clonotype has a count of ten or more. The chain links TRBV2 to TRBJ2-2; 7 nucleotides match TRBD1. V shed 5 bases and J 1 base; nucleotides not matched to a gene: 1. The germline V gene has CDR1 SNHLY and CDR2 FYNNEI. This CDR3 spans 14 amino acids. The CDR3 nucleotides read TGTGCCAGCAGTTACAGGGGGAACACCGGGGAGCTGTTTTTT. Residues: CASSYRGNTGELFF.

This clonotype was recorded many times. Written as DNA, the CDR3 is TGTGCCAGTAGTACTTCCCTAGCGGGGGCCTCGAGCTCCTACAATGAGCAGTTCTTC. This translates into CASSTSLAGASSSYNEQFF. The chain joins TRBV19 to TRBJ2-1; 10 nucleotides agree with TRBD2. There are 19 residues in the CDR3. Germline-derived CDR1 and CDR2 are LNHDA and SQIVND (reference sequence). With 4 bases clipped from V and 0 bases from J, the junction kept 12 bases outside the gene matches.

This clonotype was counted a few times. For the CDR3, the DNA is TGTGCCAGCAGCGGGACAGCCACAGATACGCAGTATTTT. Protein product: CASSGTATDTQYF. The chain links TRBV28 to TRBJ2-3; 7 nucleotides agree with TRBD1. The CDR3 spans 13 residues. Germline CDR1 MDHEN, CDR2 SYDVKM. The V segment lost 6 bases and the J segment 2 bases; nucleotides outside the gene matches: 2.

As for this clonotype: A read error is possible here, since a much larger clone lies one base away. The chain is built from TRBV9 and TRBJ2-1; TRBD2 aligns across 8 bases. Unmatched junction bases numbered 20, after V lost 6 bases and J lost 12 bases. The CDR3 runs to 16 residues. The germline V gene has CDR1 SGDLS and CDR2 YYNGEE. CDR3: CASNPHKGLDIDGQFF. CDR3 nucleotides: TGTGCCAGCAACCCCCATAAGGGACTAGATATAGATGGGCAGTTCTTC.

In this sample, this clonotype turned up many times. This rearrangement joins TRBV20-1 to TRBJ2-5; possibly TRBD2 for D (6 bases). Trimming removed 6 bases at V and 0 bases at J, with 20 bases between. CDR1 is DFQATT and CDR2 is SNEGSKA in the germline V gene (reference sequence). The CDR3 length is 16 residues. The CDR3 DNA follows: TGCAGTGCCCAACCCCTGTCGGCGGGACACCAAGAGACCCAGTACTTC. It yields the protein CSAQPLSAGHQETQYF.

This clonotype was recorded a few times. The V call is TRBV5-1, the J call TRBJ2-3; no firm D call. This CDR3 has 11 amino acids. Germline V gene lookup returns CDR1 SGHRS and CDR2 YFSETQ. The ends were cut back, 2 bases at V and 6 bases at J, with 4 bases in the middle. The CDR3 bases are TGCGCCAGCAGCTTCGGCGATACGCAGTATTTT. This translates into CASSFGDTQYF.

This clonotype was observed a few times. The CDR3 DNA follows: TGTGCCAGCAGCCGGGACATGAGCTATGGCTACACCTTC. This sequence encodes CASSRDMSYGYTF. The rearrangement uses TRBV7-6 and TRBJ1-2; tentatively, D is TRBD1 (6 bases). Trimming took off 5 bases at V and 4 bases at J, with 11 bases between the two ends. Germline-derived CDR1 and CDR2 are SGHVS and FNYEAQ. The CDR3 totals 13 residues.

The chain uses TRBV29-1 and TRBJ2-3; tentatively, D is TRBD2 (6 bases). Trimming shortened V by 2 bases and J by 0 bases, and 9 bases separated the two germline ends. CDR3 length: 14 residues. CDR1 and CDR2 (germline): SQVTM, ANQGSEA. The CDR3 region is CSVEYAGSTDTQYF. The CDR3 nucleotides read TGCAGCGTTGAATACGCGGGGAGCACAGATACGCAGTATTTT.

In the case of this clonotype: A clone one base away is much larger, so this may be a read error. CDR3 residues: CVSSSSRTSGSVTDTQYF. CDR3 bases: TGTGTCAGCAGCTCGAGCCGGACTAGCGGGAGCGTAACAGATACGCAGTATTTT. The chain recombines TRBV7-2 with TRBJ2-3; TRBD2 matches at 13 bases. The CDR3 spans 18 residues. The V gene's germline CDR1 is SGHTA and CDR2 FQGNSA.

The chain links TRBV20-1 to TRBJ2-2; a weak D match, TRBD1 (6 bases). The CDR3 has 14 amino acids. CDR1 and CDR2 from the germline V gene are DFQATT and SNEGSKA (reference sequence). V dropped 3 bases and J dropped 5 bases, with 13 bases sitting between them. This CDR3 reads CSARFQGSTGELFF. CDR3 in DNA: TGCAGTGCTAGGTTCCAGGGGTCAACCGGGGAGCTGTTTTTT.

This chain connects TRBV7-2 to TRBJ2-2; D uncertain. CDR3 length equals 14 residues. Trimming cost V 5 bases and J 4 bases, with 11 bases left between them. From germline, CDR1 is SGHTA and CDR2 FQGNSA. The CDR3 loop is CASSKVRSTGELFF. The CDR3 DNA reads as TGTGCCAGCAGCAAAGTCAGAAGCACCGGGGAGCTGTTTTTT.

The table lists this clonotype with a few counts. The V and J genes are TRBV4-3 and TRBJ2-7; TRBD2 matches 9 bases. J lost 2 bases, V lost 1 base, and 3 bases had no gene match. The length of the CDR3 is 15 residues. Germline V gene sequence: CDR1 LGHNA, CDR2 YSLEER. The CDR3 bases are TGCGCCAGCAGCCAAGCCCAGCGGGGGGCCTACGAGCAGTACTTC. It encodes CASSQAQRGAYEQYF.